Reported below is one T cell receptor (beta chain). The data are from a study of cytomegalovirus exposure and HLA in healthy donors. PCR involved 60 Vbeta and 13 Jbeta primers. Repertoires were generated with immunoSEQ multiplex PCR, while TCRdb's copy carries only in-frame clones and drops some. The data show around 130,000 clones, with 75% seen just once and 2.5% to 3.5% held by the top ten. Trimming at V came to 7 bases and at J to 5 bases, leaving 7 bases not matched to a gene. Germline CDR1 reads LNHDA; CDR2 reads SQIVND (reference sequence). The CDR3 is 15 residues long. The V call is TRBV19, the J call TRBJ2-3, with 12 bases that match TRBD2. The source of this sequence is a woman in her 40s in good health and CMV-seropositive. Sequencing was carried out using PBMCs. CDR3 nucleotides: TGTGCCAGTAAACTAGCGGGAGGCCGACGAGATACGCAGTATTTT. Translating it yields CASKLAGGRRDTQYF.